A single sample gave rise to the 26 T cell receptor beta chains below, sequenced in a study of T-cell memory formation after mild COVID-19 (dated by TCRdb to about 2021). The library was generated by 5' RACE. TCRdb names Illumina NovaSeq 6000 as the instrument used. TCRdb reprocessing: public reads trimmed at Q25 with fastp, clones called with MiXCR, in-frame beta chains kept. Here each entry gathers all rows of one CDR3 protein and keeps the most common genes and DNA. The sample table lists hundreds of thousands of distinct CDR3 sequences, less than 25% of them with a count of one. The top ten clones comprise under 8.5% of the sample. Sequencing was carried out using PBMCs or a T cell subset sorted from them (not recorded which). These receptors originate from an adult woman who had mild COVID-19 (a few samples of this study predate the infection). The sample titles of this study are shuffled in the database, so cell type and time point are left out; the donor was told from shared clones.

This clonotype was seen at least ten times. This chain joins TRBV5-1 and TRBJ1-4; possible D gene TRBD1, 5 bases. Germline V gene lookup returns CDR1 SGHRS and CDR2 YFSETQ. V lost 3 bases and J lost 5, with 11 bases in between. The length of the CDR3 is 14 residues. Here the CDR3 reads CASSYSGTNEKLFF. Written as DNA, the CDR3 is TGCGCCAGCAGCTACTCCGGGACGAATGAAAAACTGTTTTTT.

This clonotype came up a few times. The V gene is TRBV30, the J gene TRBJ2-7; no firm D call. CDR1 is GTSNPN, CDR2 SVGIG, per germline (reference sequence). CDR3 length: 12 residues. V was trimmed by 3 bases and J by 2 bases, leaving 8 bases between them. CDR3 region: CAWRDGTYEQYF. The CDR3 DNA is TGTGCCTGGAGGGACGGCACCTACGAGCAGTACTTC.

The chain uses TRBV7-2 and TRBJ2-1; D is ambiguous. CDR1 is SGHTA and CDR2 is FQGNSA in the germline V gene. V lost 1 base to trimming and J lost 6 bases, with 7 bases between them. This CDR3 spans 13 amino acids. This CDR3 reads CASSLEIVNEQFF. For the CDR3, the DNA is TGTGCCAGCAGCTTAGAGATCGTCAATGAGCAGTTCTTC. Filled out from reference TRBV7-2 and TRBJ2-1, the complete variable domain reads GAGVSQSPSNKVTEKGKDVELRCDPISGHTALYWYRQSLGQGLEFLIYFQGNSAPDKSGLPSDRFSAERTGGSVSTLTIQRTQQEDSAVYLCASSLEIVNEQFFGPGTRLTVL.

The gene calls are TRBV3-1 and TRBJ1-2; a weak D match, TRBD1 (5 bases). CDR1 LGHDT and CDR2 YNNKEL come from the germline V gene (reference sequence). This CDR3 contains 14 residues. V lost 5 bases and J 4 bases, leaving 14 bases between the germline ends. This CDR3 reads CASSTTTAVYGYTF. The CDR3 DNA follows: TGTGCCAGCAGCACTACGACAGCTGTCTATGGCTACACCTTC.

This sequence joins TRBV6-1 and TRBJ2-7, with D possibly being TRBD1 or TRBD2 (6 bases each). The ends were cut back, 0 bases at V and 2 bases at J, with 11 bases in the middle. Germline CDR1 and CDR2: MNHNS and SASEGT. There are 15 residues in the CDR3. The CDR3 DNA reads as TGTGCCAGCAGTGAAGCCGGGGGCACCACCTACGAGCAGTACTTC. It translates to CASSEAGGTTYEQYF.

This clonotype was found a few times. This chain uses TRBV12-3 or TRBV12-4 with TRBJ2-3, with 15 bases identical to TRBD2. The CDR3 contains 16 residues. V was clipped by 6 bases and J by 6 bases; unmatched bases: 7. The CDR3 DNA reads as TGTGCCAGCAGCAAGGGACTAGCGGGGGGAGGTGATACGCAGTATTTT. Protein product: CASSKGLAGGGDTQYF.

This clonotype was seen a few times. V is TRBV11-2 and J is TRBJ2-1, with 8 bases that match TRBD1. Unmatched junction bases numbered 10, after V lost 7 bases and J lost 2 bases. CDR3 size: 16 residues. Germline V gene data show CDR1 as SGHAT and CDR2 as FQNNGV. CDR3 region: CASTGGGALAYNEQFF. In DNA form, the CDR3 reads TGTGCCAGCACAGGGGGCGGGGCGCTTGCCTACAATGAGCAGTTCTTC.

The chain carries TRBV13 and TRBJ1-2; no clear D. The CDR3 length is 15 residues. V was trimmed by 0 bases and J by 4 bases, leaving 12 bases between them. The germline CDR1 and CDR2 sequences are PRHDT and FYEKMQ (reference sequence). This CDR3 is CASSLGSRTFYGYTF. The CDR3 DNA reads as TGTGCCAGCAGCTTAGGGTCAAGGACCTTCTATGGCTACACCTTC.

This clonotype turned up a few times. The chain joins TRBV10-3 to TRBJ2-1; the D gene is possibly TRBD1 (6 bases). Germline values: CDR1 ENHRY, CDR2 SYGVKD. The CDR3 totals 13 residues. Trimming cost V 5 bases and J 5 bases, with 10 bases left between them. The CDR3 loop is CAISPTGNNEQFF. The CDR3 DNA reads TGTGCCATCAGTCCGACAGGAAACAATGAGCAGTTCTTC.

This sequence joins TRBV12-3 or TRBV12-4 and TRBJ1-4; D remains unclear. The V and J ends lost 3 bases and 5 bases respectively, with 7 bases between them. The CDR3 is made up of 13 amino acids. CDR3 amino acids: CASSFKRNEKLFF. CDR3 nucleotides: TGTGCCAGCAGTTTCAAGAGAAATGAAAAACTGTTTTTT.

This clonotype was detected ten times or more. J is TRBJ2-6 and V is TRBV4-1; the D is unclear. Germline V gene lookup returns CDR1 MGHRA and CDR2 YSYEKL. The ends were cut back, 1 base at V and 3 bases at J, with 7 bases in the middle. The CDR3 runs to 15 residues. CDR3 loop: CASSQVWGGANVLTF. The CDR3 bases are TGCGCCAGCAGCCAAGTCTGGGGTGGGGCCAACGTCCTGACTTTC.

This clonotype has more than one count but fewer than ten. V and J are TRBV2 and TRBJ1-1, with no clear D. The CDR3 loop spans 14 amino acids. V was shortened by 2 bases and J by 1 base, with 8 bases between the two germline ends. Germline V CDR1 and CDR2: SNHLY, FYNNEI. The CDR3 region is CASSETRQNTEAFF. Here the CDR3 DNA reads TGTGCCAGCAGTGAAACAAGGCAGAACACTGAAGCTTTCTTT.

The chain employs TRBV29-1 and TRBJ2-3, with a weak D call TRBD2 (5 bases). V was cut by 7 bases and J by 8 bases, with 19 bases left in between. Per germline, CDR1 SQVTM and CDR2 ANQGSEA. The CDR3 sequence is 13 residues long. The CDR3 DNA sequence: TGCAGCGACCTCTCCGCTAGCAAACCTACGCAGTATTTT. It yields the protein CSDLSASKPTQYF.

This clonotype was observed a handful of times. In nucleotides, the CDR3 is TGTGCCACCAGCCTTTCGGCGGACGCCGGGGAGCTGTTTTTT. This gives the protein CATSLSADAGELFF. The V call is TRBV15, the J call TRBJ2-2; D is unclear. Germline assignment: CDR1 LNHNV and CDR2 YYDKDF (reference sequence). Trimming shortened V by 5 bases and J by 6 bases, and 13 bases separated the two germline ends. CDR3 length equals 14 residues.

This clonotype has a count of ten or more. V and J are TRBV7-9 and TRBJ2-1, with D perhaps TRBD2 (5 bases). Trimming cost V 5 bases and J 9 bases, with 8 bases left between them. Looked up from germline, CDR1 is SEHNR and CDR2 is FQNEAQ (reference sequence). The CDR3 totals 11 residues. The CDR3 protein is CASSLEGEQFF. The CDR3 DNA follows: TGTGCCAGCAGCCTAGAGGGTGAGCAGTTCTTC.

The V and J genes are TRBV7-2 and TRBJ2-1, with 10 bases aligning to TRBD2. From germline, CDR1 is SGHTA and CDR2 FQGNSA. The V and J ends lost 5 bases and 5 bases, in that order; junction bases with no gene match: 6. The CDR3 contains 15 residues. CDR3 sequence reads: CASSLTGLADNEQFF. For the CDR3, the DNA is TGTGCCAGCAGCCTGACTGGACTAGCGGACAATGAGCAGTTCTTC. Complete variable domain (other parts from reference TRBV7-2 and TRBJ2-1): GAGVSQSPSNKVTEKGKDVELRCDPISGHTALYWYRQSLGQGLEFLIYFQGNSAPDKSGLPSDRFSAERTGGSVSTLTIQRTQQEDSAVYLCASSLTGLADNEQFFGPGTRLTVL.

This clonotype was found a few times. This chain connects TRBV29-1 to TRBJ2-1; D might be TRBD1 (6 bases). V was cut by 3 bases and J by 14 bases, with 11 bases left in between. The CDR3 is 10 residues long. Looked up from germline, CDR1 is SQVTM and CDR2 is ANQGSEA. CDR3: CSVEGAGEFF. CDR3 sequence (DNA): TGCAGCGTTGAGGGGGCAGGGGAGTTCTTC.

This clonotype was recorded at least ten times. The V call is TRBV7-9, the J call TRBJ1-4, with 7 bases fitting TRBD1. Germline CDR1 reads SEHNR; CDR2 reads FQNEAQ (reference sequence). This CDR3 has 15 amino acids. Trimming took 5 bases from V and 6 from J; bases not matched to a gene: 9. CDR3 nucleotides: TGTGCCAGCAGCCCGGAGGGACAGTGGGATGAAAAACTGTTTTTT. Protein sequence: CASSPEGQWDEKLFF.

Only a few counts were recorded for this clonotype. V and J are TRBV5-1 and TRBJ1-6, with 7 bases matching TRBD1. In germline, CDR1 is SGHRS, CDR2 YFSETQ. The V and J ends lost 3 bases and 7 bases, in that order; junction bases with no gene match: 4. The CDR3 consists of 14 residues. CDR3 loop: CASSSTGTNSPLHF. CDR3 sequence (DNA): TGCGCCAGCAGCTCGACAGGGACGAATTCACCCCTCCACTTT.

V is TRBV7-2 and J is TRBJ2-5, with a weak D call TRBD1 (6 bases). Per the germline V gene, CDR1 is SGHTA and CDR2 is FQGNSA. CDR3 length: 15 residues. Trimming stripped 1 base from V and 5 bases from J, with 14 bases between. The CDR3 here is CASSLDGHQGETQYF. The CDR3 bases are TGTGCCAGCAGCTTAGACGGACACCAGGGGGAGACCCAGTACTTC.

In this sample, this clonotype turned up a few times. The gene calls are TRBV4-1 and TRBJ1-1; tentative D call: TRBD1 (5 bases). This CDR3 comprises 16 residues. Germline CDR1 MGHRA, CDR2 YSYEKL. Trimming left V 1 base short and J 1 base short, with 13 bases between. The CDR3 protein is CASSQVLGRGNTEAFF. The CDR3 nucleotides are TGCGCCAGCAGCCAAGTATTGGGGCGTGGGAACACTGAAGCTTTCTTT.

This clonotype was found a few times. CDR3 sequence reads: CASKRGYEQYF. The CDR3 DNA reads TGTGCCAGCAAGCGCGGTTACGAGCAGTACTTC. V usage is TRBV6-2 or TRBV6-3 and J usage is TRBJ2-7; no reliable D call. CDR1 and CDR2 (germline): MNHEY, SVGEGT. Trimming removed 7 bases at V and 4 bases at J, with 8 bases between. This CDR3 is built from 11 residues.

The CDR3 DNA follows: TGTGCCAGCAGCCAAGGATGGGTGGCGTATGGGGATACGCAGTATTTT. This translates into CASSQGWVAYGDTQYF. The chain employs TRBV4-2 and TRBJ2-3; D gene unclear. The germline gives CDR1 LGHNA, CDR2 YNFKEQ. V was cut by 1 base and J by 6 bases, with 17 bases left in between. This CDR3 has 16 residues.

This clonotype was found a few times. The chain couples TRBV7-6 to TRBJ2-2; D ambiguous. The CDR3 extends over 11 amino acids. Germline CDR1 is SGHVS and CDR2 is FNYEAQ. Trimming took 10 bases from V and 3 from J, leaving 6 bases between them. The CDR3 DNA is TGTGCCACGCAAGACACCGGGGAGCTGTTTTTT. Amino acid sequence: CATQDTGELFF.

This chain links TRBV6-4 with TRBJ1-1, with a weak D call TRBD1 (6 bases). Trimming removed 8 bases at V and 5 bases at J, with 12 bases between. The CDR3 runs 12 residues. Germline V gene data show CDR1 as MRHNA and CDR2 as SNTAGT. This chain's CDR3 is CASGRGRTEAFF. CDR3 nucleotide sequence: TGTGCCAGCGGCAGGGGCAGGACTGAAGCTTTCTTT.

This clonotype was counted ten times or more. The chain carries TRBV7-8 and TRBJ2-7; D gene unclear. V was trimmed by 4 bases and J by 8 bases, leaving 18 bases between them. The CDR3 is made up of 14 amino acids. Germline V gene lookup returns CDR1 SGHVS and CDR2 FQNEAQ. CDR3 nucleotide sequence: TGTGCCAGCAGCTCATCAGGTGGGCCGGTAAAGCAGTACTTC. Residues: CASSSSGGPVKQYF. Complete variable domain (other parts from reference TRBV7-8 and TRBJ2-7): GAGVSQSPRYKVAKRGQDVALRCDPISGHVSLFWYQQALGQGPEFLTYFQNEAQLDKSGLPSDRFFAERPEGSVSTLKIQRTQQEDSAVYLCASSSSGGPVKQYFGPGTRLTVT.